What follows describes a single T cell receptor (beta chain). The antigen remains undetermined. Negative magnetic isolation gave CD8+ and CD4+ cells; FACS enriched CD8+ TEMRA. RNA, at about 0.45 to 1 ug, was reverse transcribed with random hexamers. Amplification of TCR beta CDR3 across 54 Vbeta and 13 Jbeta was performed with immunoSEQ multiplex PCR. One entry per CDR3 protein, called by TCRdb with MiXCR from the immunoSEQ multiplex PCR reads. Of roughly 84,000 distinct CDR3 sequences listed, 95% to 96% are singletons. This sample stems from a study of CD8 T cells in Susac syndrome. Study details: When their blood was taken, the Susac syndrome patients had either not yet had any therapy, were taking corticosteroids, or were taking intravenous immunoglobulin alone.

Trimming pared 1 base from V and 12 bases from J, leaving 9 bases between. The length of the CDR3 is 10 residues. The germline V gene encodes CDR1 SQVTM and CDR2 ANQGSEA. Whole-study findings and limits: Among people with Susac, CD8+ clonal expansion was greatest in TEMRA cells and active patients.

V usage is TRBV29-1 and J usage is TRBJ2-5, with a weak D call TRBD1 (5 bases). The source of this sequence is a human donor with Susac syndrome. The sample taken for sequencing was CD8+ T cells from PBMCs. The CDR3: CSVEGTYEYF. The CDR3 bases are TGCAGCGTTGAAGGGACATATGAGTACTTC.